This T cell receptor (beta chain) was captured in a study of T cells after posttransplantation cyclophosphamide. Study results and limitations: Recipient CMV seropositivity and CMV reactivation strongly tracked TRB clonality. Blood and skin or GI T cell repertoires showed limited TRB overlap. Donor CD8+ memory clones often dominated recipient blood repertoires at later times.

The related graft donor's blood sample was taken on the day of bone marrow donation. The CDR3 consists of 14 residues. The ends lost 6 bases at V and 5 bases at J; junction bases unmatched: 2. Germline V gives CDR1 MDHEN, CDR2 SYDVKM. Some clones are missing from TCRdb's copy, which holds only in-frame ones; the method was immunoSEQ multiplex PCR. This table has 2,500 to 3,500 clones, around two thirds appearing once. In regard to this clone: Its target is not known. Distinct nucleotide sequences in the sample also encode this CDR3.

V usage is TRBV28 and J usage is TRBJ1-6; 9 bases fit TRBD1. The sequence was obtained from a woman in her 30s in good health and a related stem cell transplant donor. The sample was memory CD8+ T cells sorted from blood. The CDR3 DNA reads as TGTGCCAGCAGCTGGGACAGGGATAATTCACCCCTCCACTTT. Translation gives CASSWDRDNSPLHF.